These 4 T cell receptor beta chains share one sample of origin, sequenced in a study of T cell repertoires in MIS-A myocarditis. This table comes from immunoSEQ multiplex PCR, and its TCRdb copy is limited to in-frame clones, with some not included. The sample has 9,500 to 13,000 clones, roughly 91% seen once. Sequencing used thoracic lymph node tissue obtained at autopsy. Receptor source: a man between 18 and 29 years old with fulminant myocarditis from multisystem inflammatory syndrome in adults (MIS-A) after COVID-19.

The chain has TRBV3-1 (or the pseudogene TRBV3-2) and TRBJ1-5; weak D call: TRBD1 (5 bases). Germline assignment: CDR1 LGHDT and CDR2 YNNKEL (reference sequence). The CDR3 contains 12 residues. Trimming stripped 3 bases from V and 5 bases from J, with 5 bases between. The CDR3 DNA is TGTGCCAGCAGCCAGGGGGATCAGCCCCAGCATTTT. This codes for CASSQGDQPQHF.

This chain joins TRBV6-2 or TRBV6-3 and TRBJ1-4; no clear D. Between the trimmed V and J ends, which lost 4 bases and 6 bases, there was a span of 15 bases. The germline gives CDR1 MNHEY, CDR2 SVGEGT. The CDR3 is 15 amino acids. The CDR3 reads CASSWNRVGDEKLFF. The CDR3 DNA reads as TGTGCCAGCAGTTGGAACCGGGTTGGAGATGAAAAACTGTTTTTT.

The chain joins TRBV5-1 to TRBJ2-3; D ambiguous. CDR1 is SGHRS and CDR2 is YFSETQ in the germline V gene. The V and J ends lost 0 bases and 0 bases respectively, with 5 bases between them. CDR3 length equals 14 residues. CDR3 loop: CASSLEGSTDTQYF. In DNA, the CDR3 is TGCGCCAGCAGCTTGGAAGGGAGCACAGATACGCAGTATTTT.

The CDR3 DNA reads TGTGCCAGCAGCTTGGTGGGTGCAGGGGGCAACTACGAGCAGTACTTC. Protein: CASSLVGAGGNYEQYF. The chain employs TRBV5-6 and TRBJ2-7; 8 bases are a match to TRBD1. J gave up 3 bases and V 0 bases, and 8 bases lay outside the gene matches. The V gene's germline CDR1 is SGHDT and CDR2 YYEEEE. There are 16 residues in the CDR3.